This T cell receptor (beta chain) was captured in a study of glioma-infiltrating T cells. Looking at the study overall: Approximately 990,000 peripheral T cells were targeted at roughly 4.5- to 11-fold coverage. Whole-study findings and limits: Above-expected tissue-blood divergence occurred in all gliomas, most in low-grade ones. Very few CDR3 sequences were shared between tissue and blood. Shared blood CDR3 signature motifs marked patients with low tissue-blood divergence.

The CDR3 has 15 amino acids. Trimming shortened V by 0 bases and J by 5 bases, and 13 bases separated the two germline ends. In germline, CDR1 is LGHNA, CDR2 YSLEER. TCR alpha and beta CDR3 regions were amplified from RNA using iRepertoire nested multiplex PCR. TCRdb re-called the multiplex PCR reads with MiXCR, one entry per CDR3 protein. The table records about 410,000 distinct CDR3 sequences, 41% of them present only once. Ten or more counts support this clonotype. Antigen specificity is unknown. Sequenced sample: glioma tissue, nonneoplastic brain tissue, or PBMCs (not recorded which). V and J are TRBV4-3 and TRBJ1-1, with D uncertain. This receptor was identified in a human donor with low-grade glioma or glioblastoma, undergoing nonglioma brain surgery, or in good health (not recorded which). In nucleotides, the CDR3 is TGCGCCAGCAGCCAAGATATCGACCTGGTAACTGAAGCTTTCTTT. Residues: CASSQDIDLVTEAFF.